These T cell receptor beta chains were read from a single sample in a study of blood T cell repertoires in COVID-19. Sequencing used immunoSEQ multiplex PCR; TCRdb keeps in-frame clones, though not all of them. The sample contains some 360,000 clones, around 87% of which appear only once. The source material was peripheral blood. All receptors derive from an older woman with COVID-19, enrolled during active disease. CDR3s include the opening cysteine and the closing phenylalanine or tryptophan. Fields, in order: J gene, D gene, V gene, clone size, CDR3 DNA, CDR3 protein. D genes are given only for firm matches. The listing skips clone size in some rows; elsewhere it reads once, few, many or a size class.

>TRBJ1-1|TRBD1|TRBV5-1|.
TGCGCCAGCAGCTCCGCACCGGGACAGGGGGAAGCTTTCTTT
CASSSAPGQGEAFF
>TRBJ2-2|.|TRBV30|.
TGTGCCTGGAGTGGGGGGGCCGGGGAGCTGTTTTTT
CAWSGGAGELFF
>TRBJ2-3|TRBD1|TRBV27|.
TGTGCCAGCAGTAAACCGGGACAGGGATTTGGAGATACGCAGTATTTT
CASSKPGQGFGDTQYF
>TRBJ2-5|TRBD2|TRBV3-1/TRBV3-2|once
TGTGCCAGCAGCCCCGGACTAGCGGGGAAAGAGACCCAGTACTTC
CASSPGLAGKETQYF
>TRBJ1-5|TRBD1|TRBV9|.
TGTGCCAGCAGCGTCGGGACAGGGGTTCAGCCCCAGCATTTT
CASSVGTGVQPQHF
>TRBJ1-2|TRBD1|TRBV7-3|few
TGTGCCAGCAGCTTAACTTTGACGGGGACAGGGGATGGCTACACCTTC
CASSLTLTGTGDGYTF
>TRBJ1-4|.|TRBV27|.
TGTGCCAGCAGCCGCGGTGGGAGGCTGTTTTTT
CASSRGGRLFF
>TRBJ1-6|TRBD1|TRBV5-1|.
TGCGCCAGCAGCTTGGTGGGACAGGGGAATTCACCCCTCCACTTT
CASSLVGQGNSPLHF
>TRBJ2-7|.|TRBV5-1|.
TGCGCCAGCAGCTTAGGAGGGGACAGTTCCTACGAGCAGTACTTC
CASSLGGDSSYEQYF
>TRBJ2-3|TRBD1|TRBV24-1|.
TGTGCCACCAGTCCCAGCGGACAGGGAATCGATACGCAGTATTTT
CATSPSGQGIDTQYF
>TRBJ2-3|.|TRBV24-1|.
TGTGCCACCAGTCTAGCAGATACGCAGTATTTT
CATSLADTQYF
>TRBJ2-3|TRBD2|TRBV19|.
TGTGCCAGTAGTAGTGGACTAGCGGGGGGCACCGGTATATTGGATACGCAGTATTTT
CASSSGLAGGTGILDTQYF
>TRBJ2-3|.|TRBV5-1|.
TGCGCCAGCAGCTTGTACAGGGTCTCAGATACGCAGTATTTT
CASSLYRVSDTQYF
>TRBJ1-2|TRBD1|TRBV19|.
TGTGCCAGTAGATCGGACAGGGGCGTGGGTGGCTACACCTTC
CASRSDRGVGGYTF
>TRBJ1-1|.|TRBV10-3|.
TGTGCCATCAGCAAACAGGGAGGGACTGAAGCTTTCTTT
CAISKQGGTEAFF
>TRBJ2-1|.|TRBV19|.
TGTGCCAGTAGTATAGATCTAGGGGACTACAATGAGCAGTTCTTC
CASSIDLGDYNEQFF